The 18 T cell receptor beta chains reported below all come from one sample, sequenced in a study of T cell responses to AZD1222 COVID-19 vaccine. This table comes from immunoSEQ multiplex PCR, and its TCRdb copy is limited to in-frame clones, with some not included. The data contain roughly 140,000 clones, roughly 90% of them singletons. The sample consisted of peripheral blood, taken 28 days after the second AZD1222 dose. The receptors stem from an adult who received the AZD1222 COVID-19 vaccine.

V gene TRBV5-1 combines with J gene TRBJ1-1; D might be TRBD1 (5 bases). V lost 2 bases, J lost 1 base, and 12 bases lay in between. Germline lookup yields CDR1 SGHRS and CDR2 YFSETQ. The CDR3 loop spans 15 amino acids. The CDR3 DNA follows: TGCGCCAGCAGCTTTGATGGGGGGACGAACACTGAAGCTTTCTTT. This sequence encodes CASSFDGGTNTEAFF.

The chain couples TRBV29-1 to TRBJ2-7, with a weak D call TRBD1 (5 bases). Germline CDR1 and CDR2: SQVTM and ANQGSEA. Trimming shortened V by 6 bases and J by 6 bases, and 9 bases separated the two germline ends. The CDR3 spans 10 residues. In nucleotides, the CDR3 is TGCAGCGTCTACCAGGGCGAGCAGTACTTC. It specifies CSVYQGEQYF.

This chain joins TRBV9 and TRBJ1-2; D remains unclear. V lost 0 bases and J lost 3, with 12 bases in between. The CDR3 is made up of 15 amino acids. The germline CDR1 and CDR2 sequences are SGDLS and YYNGEE. The CDR3 here is CASSVDFSQDYGYTF. The CDR3 DNA reads TGTGCCAGCAGCGTAGATTTCTCCCAGGACTATGGCTACACCTTC.

The chain joins TRBV7-5 to TRBJ2-4; the D call of TRBD2 is as the table states it, not checked on the DNA. TRBV7-5 is termed a pseudogene. The CDR3 has 19 residues. This CDR3 reads CVRSSRTSGRLLAKNIQYF. The CDR3 DNA is TGTGTCAGAAGCTCCCGGACTAGCGGGAGACTATTGGCCAAAAACATTCAGTACTTC.

The rearrangement links TRBV19 to TRBJ1-5, with D perhaps TRBD1 (5 bases). CDR3 length: 14 residues. V shed 5 bases and J shed 0 bases, with 8 bases lying between them. The germline gives CDR1 LNHDA, CDR2 SQIVND (reference sequence). The CDR3 nucleotides read TGTGCCAGTAGTTGGGGGTATAGCAATCAGCCCCAGCATTTT. Translation: CASSWGYSNQPQHF.

The chain couples TRBV19 to TRBJ1-2; TRBD1 matches at 7 bases. Losses at the gene ends were 7 bases for V and 0 bases for J; bases not matched to a gene: 11. Germline V CDR1 and CDR2: LNHDA, SQIVND (reference sequence). This CDR3 comprises 16 residues. CDR3 in DNA: TGTGCCAGTACCTCCCAAAGGGACAGAGCTAACTATGGCTACACCTTC. Translated: CASTSQRDRANYGYTF.

The chain carries TRBV19 and TRBJ1-5; D is unclear. V gave up 5 bases and J gave up 2 bases, with 10 bases separating them. CDR1 LNHDA and CDR2 SQIVND come from the germline V gene (reference sequence). This CDR3 contains 14 residues. The CDR3 region is CASSPRFGNQPQHF. The CDR3 nucleotides read TGTGCCAGTAGTCCCAGGTTCGGCAATCAGCCCCAGCATTTT.

This clone was observed a handful of times. This sequence joins TRBV7-2 and TRBJ2-7; D is unclear. Germline CDR1 and CDR2: SGHTA and FQGNSA. Deletions cut 2 bases from V and 0 bases from J, with 11 bases between. CDR3 length: 15 amino acids. Written as DNA, the CDR3 is TGTGCCAGCAGCTTATATTCGGGCGACTCCTACGAGCAGTACTTC. It yields the protein CASSLYSGDSYEQYF.

This clone was counted a few times. This chain joins TRBV28 and TRBJ1-3, with 7 nucleotides matching TRBD1. Germline CDR1 reads MDHEN; CDR2 reads SYDVKM. V shed 5 bases, J shed 2 bases, and the junction held 9 bases outside the gene matches. This CDR3 has 16 amino acids. CDR3 DNA sequence: TGTGCCAGCAGTCCCTCGGGAGGGGGCCCTGGAAACACCATATATTTT. Amino acids: CASSPSGGGPGNTIYF.

The gene calls are TRBV24-1 and TRBJ2-1, with TRBD2 matching 12 bases. V gave up 4 bases and J gave up 0 bases; unmatched junction bases: 6. The CDR3 covers 18 residues. The germline CDR1 and CDR2 sequences are KGHDR and SFDVKD. The CDR3 spells CATSDRGLAGSSYNEQFF. CDR3 sequence (DNA): TGTGCCACCAGTGACCGAGGACTAGCGGGGAGCTCCTACAATGAGCAGTTCTTC.

The V and J genes are TRBV27 and TRBJ2-2; D uncertain. Germline V gives CDR1 MNHEY, CDR2 SMNVEV (reference sequence). Trimming took 3 bases from V and 2 from J, leaving 4 bases between them. The CDR3 totals 13 residues. The CDR3 nucleotides read TGTGCCAGCAGTTTCTCTAACACCGGGGAGCTGTTTTTT. It specifies CASSFSNTGELFF.

The sample holds a few counts of this clone. The chain has TRBV7-6 and TRBJ2-5; D is uncertain. The V end was cut by 5 bases, the J end by 5 bases, with 24 bases between. The CDR3 has 17 residues. Germline V gives CDR1 SGHVS, CDR2 FNYEAQ. The CDR3, as DNA: TGTGCCAGCAGCCCCCCTTTGGGGATTAACTTGGCGGAGACCCAGTACTTC. This sequence encodes CASSPPLGINLAETQYF.

The V call is TRBV7-6, the J call TRBJ1-6; D unclear. The CDR3 runs 14 residues. From germline, CDR1 is SGHVS and CDR2 FNYEAQ. V was clipped by 5 bases and J by 0 bases, with 5 bases between them. CDR3 DNA: TGTGCCAGCAGCAGCAGCTCCTATAATTCACCCCTCCACTTT. Translating gives CASSSSSYNSPLHF.

The chain employs TRBV5-8 and TRBJ1-5, with D unclear. Germline V gene lookup returns CDR1 SGHTS and CDR2 YDEGEE. The V end lost 1 base, the J end lost 0 bases, and 14 bases lay between the germline ends. This CDR3 is built from 17 residues. The CDR3, as DNA: TGTGCCAGCAGCTTGCGGTGGCAGACCCATAGCAATCAGCCCCAGCATTTT. Protein product: CASSLRWQTHSNQPQHF.

The chain recombines TRBV4-1 with TRBJ2-7; 10 bases map to TRBD2. CDR3 length: 14 residues. V lost 4 bases, J lost 3 bases, and 3 bases stayed unmatched. The germline V gene has CDR1 MGHRA and CDR2 YSYEKL. The CDR3 is CASSLASGSYEQYF. CDR3 in DNA: TGCGCCAGCAGCCTGGCTAGCGGGAGCTACGAGCAGTACTTC.

This chain connects TRBV28 to TRBJ1-2; D is unresolved. V lost 2 bases and J lost 5, with 9 bases in between. Per the germline V gene, CDR1 is MDHEN and CDR2 is SYDVKM. The CDR3 runs 13 residues. CDR3 protein: CASSLGRRYGYTF. In DNA, the CDR3 is TGTGCCAGCAGTTTAGGACGGAGGTATGGCTACACCTTC.

The V gene is TRBV28, the J gene TRBJ2-7; no clear D. CDR1 is MDHEN, CDR2 SYDVKM, per germline. This CDR3 is built from 12 residues. Trimming stripped 1 base from V and 2 bases from J, with 3 bases between. The CDR3 DNA reads as TGTGCCAGCAGTTTATTCCCCTACGAGCAGTACTTC. This translates into CASSLFPYEQYF.

CDR3 sequence: CAISEWGPQHF. CDR3 DNA sequence: TGTGCCATCAGTGAGTGGGGGCCCCAGCATTTT. V gene TRBV10-3 combines with J gene TRBJ1-5; no definite D call. Per germline, CDR1 ENHRY and CDR2 SYGVKD. Trimming took off 1 base at V and 9 bases at J, with 4 bases between the two ends. CDR3 length: 11 residues.